The present entry profiles one T cell receptor beta chain with its context. The data are from a study of blood T cell repertoires in COVID-19. Study in general: Sources were T cells, B-cell-depleted T cells, or PBMCs; the material itself was cDNA or gDNA.

The CDR3 is 12 residues long. CDR1 is GTSNPN and CDR2 is SVGIG in the germline V gene (reference sequence). Trimming took 4 bases from V and 8 from J, leaving 14 bases between them. Assay: immunoSEQ multiplex PCR; the TCRdb copy retains only in-frame clones and omits some. The sample lists 250,000 or so clones; less than 90% were seen once. The receptor was derived from a man in his 60s with acute or convalescent COVID-19. The chain couples TRBV30 to TRBJ1-2; D is undetermined. Sequenced input: peripheral blood. The DNA of the CDR3 is TGTGCCTGGACTCGTCAGTCCGGGGGCTACACCTTC. It translates to CAWTRQSGGYTF.